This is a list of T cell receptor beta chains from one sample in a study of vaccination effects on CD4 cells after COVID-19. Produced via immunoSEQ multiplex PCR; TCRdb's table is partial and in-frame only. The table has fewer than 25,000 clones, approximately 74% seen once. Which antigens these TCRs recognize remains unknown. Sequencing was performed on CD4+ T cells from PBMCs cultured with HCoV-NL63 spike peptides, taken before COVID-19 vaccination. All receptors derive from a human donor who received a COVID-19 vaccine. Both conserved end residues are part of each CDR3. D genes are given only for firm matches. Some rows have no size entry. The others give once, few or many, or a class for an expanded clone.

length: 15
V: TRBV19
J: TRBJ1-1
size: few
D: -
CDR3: CAGKVRDGKDTEAFF
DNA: TGTGCCGGCAAAGTCCGGGACGGGAAAGACACTGAAGCTTTCTTT

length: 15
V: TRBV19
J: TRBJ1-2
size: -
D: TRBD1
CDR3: CASSISQGAPYGYTF
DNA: TGTGCCAGTAGTATCTCTCAGGGGGCGCCTTATGGCTACACCTTC

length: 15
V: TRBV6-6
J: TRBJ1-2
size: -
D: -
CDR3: CASSLDSNANYGYTF
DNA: TGTGCCAGCAGTTTAGACAGTAACGCTAACTATGGCTACACCTTC

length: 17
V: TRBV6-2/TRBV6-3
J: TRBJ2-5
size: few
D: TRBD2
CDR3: CASSYPTSGRTQETQYF
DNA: TGTGCCAGCAGTTACCCAACTAGCGGGAGGACCCAAGAGACCCAGTACTTC

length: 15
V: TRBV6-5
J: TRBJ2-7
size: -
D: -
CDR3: CASSYSTVVGYEQYF
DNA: TGTGCCAGCAGTTACTCGACGGTGGTAGGCTACGAGCAGTACTTC

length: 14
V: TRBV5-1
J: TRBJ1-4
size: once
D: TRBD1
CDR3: CASSSGGTNEKLFF
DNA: TGCGCCAGCAGCTCAGGGGGTACTAATGAAAAACTGTTTTTT

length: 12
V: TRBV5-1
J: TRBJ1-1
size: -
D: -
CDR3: CASSLAEGGAFF
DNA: TGCGCCAGCAGCTTGGCCGAGGGTGGTGCTTTCTTT

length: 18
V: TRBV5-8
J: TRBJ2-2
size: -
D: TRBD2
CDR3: CASSLVVGLAGYTGELFF
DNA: TGTGCCAGCAGCTTGGTGGTAGGACTAGCGGGTTACACCGGGGAGCTGTTTTTT

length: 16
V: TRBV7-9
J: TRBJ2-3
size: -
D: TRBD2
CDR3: CASSTRSGGAVDTQYF
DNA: TGTGCCAGCAGCACCCGTAGCGGGGGGGCAGTAGATACGCAGTATTTT

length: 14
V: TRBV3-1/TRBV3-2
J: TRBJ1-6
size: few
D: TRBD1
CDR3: CASSAGQPNSPLHF
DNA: TGTGCCAGCAGCGCGGGACAGCCTAATTCACCCCTCCACTTT

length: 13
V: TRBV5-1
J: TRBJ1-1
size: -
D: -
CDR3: CASSSPYDTEAFF
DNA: TGCGCCAGCAGCTCACCCTATGACACTGAAGCTTTCTTT

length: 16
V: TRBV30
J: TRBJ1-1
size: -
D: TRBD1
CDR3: CAWSVLWTGGLVEAFF
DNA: TGTGCCTGGAGTGTACTATGGACAGGGGGCTTGGTTGAAGCTTTCTTT

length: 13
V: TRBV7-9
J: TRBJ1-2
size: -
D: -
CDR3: CASAYRSSYGYTF
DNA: TGTGCCAGCGCCTACCGGTCCTCCTATGGCTACACCTTC

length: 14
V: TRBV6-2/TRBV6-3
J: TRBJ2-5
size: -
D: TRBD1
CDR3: CASSLQTGEETQYF
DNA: TGTGCCAGCAGTCTCCAAACAGGGGAAGAGACCCAGTACTTC

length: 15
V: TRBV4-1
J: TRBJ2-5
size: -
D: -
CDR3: CASSQLGGSKETQYF
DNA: TGCGCCAGCAGCCAATTGGGGGGATCAAAAGAGACCCAGTACTTC

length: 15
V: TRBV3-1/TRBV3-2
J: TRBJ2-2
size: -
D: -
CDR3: CASSHLASSTGELFF
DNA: TGTGCCAGCAGCCATCTCGCGTCAAGCACCGGGGAGCTGTTTTTT

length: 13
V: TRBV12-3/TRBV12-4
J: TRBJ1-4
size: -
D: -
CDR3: CASSLNSYEKLFF
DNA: TGTGCCAGCAGTTTAAACAGCTACGAAAAACTGTTTTTT

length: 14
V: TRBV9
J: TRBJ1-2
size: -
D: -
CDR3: CASSSGGIGYGYTF
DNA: TGTGCCAGCAGCTCGGGGGGGATCGGCTATGGCTACACCTTC

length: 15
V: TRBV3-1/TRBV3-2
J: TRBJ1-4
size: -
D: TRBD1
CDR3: CASSQVGTGGAKLFF
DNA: TGTGCCAGCAGCCAAGTCGGGACAGGGGGCGCAAAACTGTTTTTT

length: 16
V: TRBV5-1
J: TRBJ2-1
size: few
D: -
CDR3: CASSLAYGSSYNEQFF
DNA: TGCGCCAGCAGCTTGGCCTACGGGAGCTCCTACAATGAGCAGTTCTTC

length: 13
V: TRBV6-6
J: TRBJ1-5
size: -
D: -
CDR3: CASSYDGNQPQHF
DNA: TGTGCCAGCAGTTACGACGGCAATCAGCCCCAGCATTTT

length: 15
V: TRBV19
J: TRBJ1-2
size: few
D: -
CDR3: CASTRQGLTTYGYTF
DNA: TGTGCCAGTACCCGGCAGGGCCTTACCACCTATGGCTACACCTTC

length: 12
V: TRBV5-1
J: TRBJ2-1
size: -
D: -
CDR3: CASSLELNEQFF
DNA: TGCGCCAGCAGCTTGGAGCTTAATGAGCAGTTCTTC

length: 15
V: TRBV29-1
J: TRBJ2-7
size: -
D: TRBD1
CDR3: CSVEDWDRGPYEQYF
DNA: TGCAGCGTTGAAGATTGGGACAGGGGACCCTACGAGCAGTACTTC

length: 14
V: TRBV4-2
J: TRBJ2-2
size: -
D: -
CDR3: CASSQGPSAGELFF
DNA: TGTGCCAGCAGCCAGGGACCGAGCGCCGGGGAGCTGTTTTTT

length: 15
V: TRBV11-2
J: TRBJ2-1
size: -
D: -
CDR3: CASSLFGGEYNEQFF
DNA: TGTGCCAGCAGCTTATTTGGGGGCGAGTACAATGAGCAGTTCTTC

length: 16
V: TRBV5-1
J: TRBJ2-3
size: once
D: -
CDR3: CASSLRGGANGDTQYF
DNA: TGCGCCAGCAGCTTGAGGGGGGGCGCGAATGGAGATACGCAGTATTTT

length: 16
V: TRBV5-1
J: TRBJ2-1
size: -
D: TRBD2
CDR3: CASSFGGGSSYNEQFF
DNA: TGCGCCAGCAGCTTCGGGGGGGGGAGCTCCTACAATGAGCAGTTCTTC

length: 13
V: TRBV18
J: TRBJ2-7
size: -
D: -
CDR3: CASSSQGTYEQYF
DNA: TGTGCCAGCTCATCTCAGGGTACCTACGAGCAGTACTTC

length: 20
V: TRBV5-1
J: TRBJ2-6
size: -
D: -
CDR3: CASSSPTSKQSTLGANVLTF
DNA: TGCGCCAGCAGCTCGCCAACCAGCAAACAATCAACTCTGGGGGCCAACGTCCTGACTTTC

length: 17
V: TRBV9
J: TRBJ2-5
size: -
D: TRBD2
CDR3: CASSPGASSGRLETQYF
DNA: TGTGCCAGCAGCCCAGGGGCGTCTAGCGGGAGGTTGGAGACCCAGTACTTC

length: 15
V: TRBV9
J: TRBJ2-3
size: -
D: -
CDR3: CASRLGRGNTDTQYF
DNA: TGTGCCAGCAGGTTGGGGCGGGGCAACACAGATACGCAGTATTTT

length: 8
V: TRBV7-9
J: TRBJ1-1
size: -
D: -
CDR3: CASSEAFF
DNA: TGTGCCAGCAGTGAAGCTTTCTTT

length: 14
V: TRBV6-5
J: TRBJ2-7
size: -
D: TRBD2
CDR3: CASSLGLGGNDQDF
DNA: TGTGCCAGCAGTTTGGGCCTCGGGGGGAACGATCAAGACTTC

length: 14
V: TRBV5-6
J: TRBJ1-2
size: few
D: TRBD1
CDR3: CASSSGQLNYGYTF
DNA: TGTGCCAGCAGCTCGGGACAGCTTAACTATGGCTACACCTTC

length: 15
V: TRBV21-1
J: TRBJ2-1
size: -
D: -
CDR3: CASSLPARTNNEQFF
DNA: TGTGCCAGCAGCCTTCCCGCAAGGACCAACAATGAGCAGTTCTTC

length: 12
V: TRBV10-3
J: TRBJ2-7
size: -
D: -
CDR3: CASRTLSSEQYF
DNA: TGTGCCTCCAGGACCCTGAGCAGCGAGCAGTACTTC

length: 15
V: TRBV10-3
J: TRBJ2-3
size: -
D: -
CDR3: CAISVRASSTDTQYF
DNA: TGTGCCATCAGTGTAAGGGCGTCTAGCACAGATACGCAGTATTTT

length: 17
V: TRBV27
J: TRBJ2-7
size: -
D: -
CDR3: CASSSTLPGTPEGEQYF
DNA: TGTGCCAGCAGTTCAACGCTGCCCGGGACCCCGGAAGGGGAGCAGTACTTC

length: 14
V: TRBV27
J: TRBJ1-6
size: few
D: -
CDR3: CASNAQTNNSPLHF
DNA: TGTGCCAGCAATGCCCAAACAAATAATTCACCCCTCCACTTT

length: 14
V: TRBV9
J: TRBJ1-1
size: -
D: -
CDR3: CASSAPLTGTEAFF
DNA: TGTGCCAGCAGCGCCCCGTTAACCGGAACTGAAGCTTTCTTT

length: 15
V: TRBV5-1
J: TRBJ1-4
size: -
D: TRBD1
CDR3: CASSSPTGGNEKLFF
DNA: TGCGCCAGCAGCTCCCCGACAGGGGGGAATGAAAAACTGTTTTTT

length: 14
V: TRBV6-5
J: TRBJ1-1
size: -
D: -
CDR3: CASRRGGSNTEAFF
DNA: TGTGCCAGCAGAAGAGGGGGTTCTAACACTGAAGCTTTCTTT

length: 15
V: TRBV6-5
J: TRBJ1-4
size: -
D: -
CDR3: CASSYTTDLVGKLFF
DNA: TGTGCCAGCAGTTACACGACAGACCTGGTTGGAAAACTGTTTTTT

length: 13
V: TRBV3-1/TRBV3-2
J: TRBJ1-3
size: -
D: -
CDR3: CASSQDSGNTIYF
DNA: TGTGCCAGCAGCCAAGATTCTGGAAACACCATATATTTT

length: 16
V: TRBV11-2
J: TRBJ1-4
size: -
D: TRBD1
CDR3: CASSLVVGQGGEKLFF
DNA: TGTGCCAGCAGCTTAGTAGTGGGACAGGGAGGGGAAAAACTGTTTTTT

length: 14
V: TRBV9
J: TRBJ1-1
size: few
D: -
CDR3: CASSSGYAGAGAFF
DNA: TGTGCCAGCAGCTCCGGGTACGCCGGGGCTGGGGCTTTCTTT

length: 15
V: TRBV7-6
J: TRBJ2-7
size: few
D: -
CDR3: CASSSYEVSSYEQYF
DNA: TGTGCCAGCAGCTCTTATGAGGTCAGCTCCTACGAGCAGTACTTC

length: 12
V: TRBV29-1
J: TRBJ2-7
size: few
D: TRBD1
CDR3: CSGGTGRYEQYF
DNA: TGCAGCGGTGGGACAGGACGGTACGAGCAGTACTTC

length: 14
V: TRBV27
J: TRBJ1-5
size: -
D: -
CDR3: CATRPGGPFSPQHF
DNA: TGTGCCACTCGCCCGGGGGGCCCCTTCAGCCCCCAGCATTTT

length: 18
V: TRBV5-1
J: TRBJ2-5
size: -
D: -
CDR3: CASSRTGSRDAGRETQYF
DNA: TGCGCCAGCAGCCGAACGGGAAGCAGGGATGCCGGGCGGGAGACCCAGTACTTC

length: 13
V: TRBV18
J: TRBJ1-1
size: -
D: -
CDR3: CASYDSLNTEAFF
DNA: TGTGCCAGCTATGACAGTTTGAACACTGAAGCTTTCTTT

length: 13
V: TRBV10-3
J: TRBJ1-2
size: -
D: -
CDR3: CAIREGRNYGYTF
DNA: TGTGCCATCAGGGAGGGTCGGAACTATGGCTACACCTTC